These T cell receptor beta chains were read from a single sample in a study of regulatory T cells in long-lasting Graves disease. TCRdb redid the calling of the multiplex PCR reads with MiXCR, one entry per CDR3 protein. The sample holds over 250,000 distinct CDR3 sequences; 20% to 25% are singletons and the top ten take roughly three fifths. This specimen was peripheral blood mononuclear cells (PBMCs), taken when the disease was refractory, from a patient treated with antithyroid drugs. These receptor sequences come from a female donor with Graves disease. CDR3s include the opening cysteine and the closing phenylalanine or tryptophan. A D gene is named only where the DNA matches it firmly. For some rows the clone size is stated as once, few or many, or as a class when expanded; others skip it.

cdr3_nt: TGTGCCACCAGTGATCCACACAGGGGTGAAGCTTTCTTT
cdr3_aa: CATSDPHRGEAFF
j_call: TRBJ1-1
d_call: TRBD1
v_call: TRBV24-1
clone_size: few

cdr3_nt: TGTGCCAGCAGTTTAGGTTCTTTCCCGGCCCCGGGAGATTCACCCCTCCACTTT
cdr3_aa: CASSLGSFPAPGDSPLHF
j_call: TRBJ1-6
d_call: -
v_call: TRBV28
clone_size: few

cdr3_nt: TGTGCCAGCGAGGGTAACACAGATACGCAGTATTTT
cdr3_aa: CASEGNTDTQYF
j_call: TRBJ2-3
d_call: -
v_call: TRBV28
clone_size: -

cdr3_nt: TGTGCCAGCAGTTTATCCAGCGGGACTACCTACGAGCAGTACTTC
cdr3_aa: CASSLSSGTTYEQYF
j_call: TRBJ2-7
d_call: TRBD2
v_call: TRBV28
clone_size: few

cdr3_nt: TGCGCCAGCAGCTCGCAACTAGCGGGACCCTACAATGAGCAGTTCTTC
cdr3_aa: CASSSQLAGPYNEQFF
j_call: TRBJ2-1
d_call: TRBD2
v_call: TRBV5-1
clone_size: few

cdr3_nt: TGTGCCAGCAGCTTAGATCGGGGTGAGGGGCTCGAGCAGTACTTC
cdr3_aa: CASSLDRGEGLEQYF
j_call: TRBJ2-7
d_call: -
v_call: TRBV11-2
clone_size: many

cdr3_nt: TGTGCCAGAAGCTACGGACAGGCTCCCGGGGAGCTGTTTTTT
cdr3_aa: CARSYGQAPGELFF
j_call: TRBJ2-2
d_call: TRBD1
v_call: TRBV5-1
clone_size: -

cdr3_nt: TGTGCCAGCAGCCGAAGCCCTGCGGAGACCCAGTACTTC
cdr3_aa: CASSRSPAETQYF
j_call: TRBJ2-5
d_call: -
v_call: TRBV7-2
clone_size: many

cdr3_nt: TGCAGTGCTCCCCCCTCCGGGACAGATGGATACGAGCAGTACTTC
cdr3_aa: CSAPPSGTDGYEQYF
j_call: TRBJ2-7
d_call: TRBD1
v_call: TRBV20-1
clone_size: few

cdr3_nt: TGCGCCAGCAGCCCAACAGGGACTGAAGCTTTCTTT
cdr3_aa: CASSPTGTEAFF
j_call: TRBJ1-1
d_call: -
v_call: TRBV27
clone_size: many

cdr3_nt: TGCGCCAGCAGCCTCCGGGACATAGAAAACATTCAGTACTTC
cdr3_aa: CASSLRDIENIQYF
j_call: TRBJ2-4
d_call: -
v_call: TRBV4-1
clone_size: few

cdr3_nt: TGTGCCATCAGTGTAGGGAAAGGAGAGACCCAGTACTTC
cdr3_aa: CAISVGKGETQYF
j_call: TRBJ2-5
d_call: -
v_call: TRBV10-3
clone_size: many

cdr3_nt: TGCGCCAGCAGCCAGGATTATACAGGGGGCTGGGCTTTCTTT
cdr3_aa: CASSQDYTGGWAFF
j_call: TRBJ1-1
d_call: TRBD1
v_call: TRBV4-3
clone_size: -

cdr3_nt: TGCGCCAGCAGGTCTAGCGGGAGGAACCACGAGCAGTACTTC
cdr3_aa: CASRSSGRNHEQYF
j_call: TRBJ2-7
d_call: TRBD2
v_call: TRBV10-2
clone_size: -

cdr3_nt: TGTGCCAGCAGCTTAGGAGGGTCTCTAGCGGTCGGATCCTACGAGCAGTACTTC
cdr3_aa: CASSLGGSLAVGSYEQYF
j_call: TRBJ2-7
d_call: TRBD2
v_call: TRBV7-9
clone_size: few

cdr3_nt: TGTGCCAGCAGTCCCCGACTAGCGGCTTCCGCAGATACGCAGTATTTT
cdr3_aa: CASSPRLAASADTQYF
j_call: TRBJ2-3
d_call: TRBD2
v_call: TRBV28
clone_size: few

cdr3_nt: TGTGCCAGCAGCCCGGGGACTAGCGGGCTCCTAGGCTACGAGCAGTACTTC
cdr3_aa: CASSPGTSGLLGYEQYF
j_call: TRBJ2-7
d_call: TRBD2
v_call: TRBV11-2
clone_size: -

cdr3_nt: TGCGCCAGCAGCCAAGACCGCTCAGAAGAAAACACCATATATTTT
cdr3_aa: CASSQDRSEENTIYF
j_call: TRBJ1-3
d_call: -
v_call: TRBV4-3
clone_size: -

cdr3_nt: TGTGCCAGCAGTTTAAGGCTAGCGGGAGGCTGGGTCCAGTACTTC
cdr3_aa: CASSLRLAGGWVQYF
j_call: TRBJ2-5
d_call: TRBD2
v_call: TRBV28
clone_size: many

cdr3_nt: TGTGCCAGCGTGACAGGGAGCAATCAGCCCCAGCATTTT
cdr3_aa: CASVTGSNQPQHF
j_call: TRBJ1-5
d_call: TRBD1
v_call: TRBV2
clone_size: few

cdr3_nt: TGTGCCAGCAGCTTAGGACTAGCGGGAGGAATAGGGTACAATGAGCAGTTCTTC
cdr3_aa: CASSLGLAGGIGYNEQFF
j_call: TRBJ2-1
d_call: TRBD2
v_call: TRBV11-1
clone_size: -

cdr3_nt: TGTGCCAGCAGGATACAGGGGGCGCGGGACTATGGCTACACCTTC
cdr3_aa: CASRIQGARDYGYTF
j_call: TRBJ1-2
d_call: TRBD1
v_call: TRBV28
clone_size: many

cdr3_nt: TGTGCCGGCGGACAGGAGAGAGACTATGGCTACACCTTC
cdr3_aa: CAGGQERDYGYTF
j_call: TRBJ1-2
d_call: TRBD1
v_call: TRBV10-3
clone_size: few

cdr3_nt: TGTGCCAGCAGCTTTCTGAACACTGAAGCTTTCTTT
cdr3_aa: CASSFLNTEAFF
j_call: TRBJ1-1
d_call: -
v_call: TRBV5-5
clone_size: many

cdr3_nt: TGTGCCAGCAGTTTATTCCCGAACAGCCTCTACGAGCAGTACTTC
cdr3_aa: CASSLFPNSLYEQYF
j_call: TRBJ2-7
d_call: -
v_call: TRBV12-3/TRBV12-4
clone_size: many